The 27 T cell receptor beta chains below were found in one sample sequenced in a study of T cell responses to AZD1222 COVID-19 vaccine. Sequencing used immunoSEQ multiplex PCR; TCRdb keeps in-frame clones, though not all of them. The sample holds about 120,000 clones, about 87% seen once. The input for sequencing was peripheral blood, taken on day 0 of AZD1222 vaccination. The receptors derive from an adult in good health.

The chain is built from TRBV5-4 and TRBJ2-3; possible D gene TRBD2, 7 bases. V was cut by 0 bases and J by 1 base, with 12 bases left in between. This CDR3 comprises 16 residues. In germline, CDR1 is SGHNT, CDR2 YYREEE (reference sequence). The CDR3 is CASSLGGLAGTDTQYF. In DNA, the CDR3 is TGTGCCAGCAGCTTGGGGGGGCTAGCGGGCACAGATACGCAGTATTTT.

The sample holds many counts of this clone. The chain recombines TRBV28 with TRBJ2-1; possible D gene TRBD2, 6 bases. V shed 6 bases and J shed 3 bases, with 15 bases lying between them. The CDR3 covers 15 residues. Germline CDR1 is MDHEN and CDR2 is SYDVKM. The DNA of the CDR3 is TGTGCCAGCAGCGGTGCCGGGACTTACTACAATGAGCAGTTCTTC. This sequence encodes CASSGAGTYYNEQFF. The full variable domain, rest sourced from reference TRBV28 and TRBJ2-1, is DVKVTQSSRYLVKRTGEKVFLECVQDMDHENMFWYRQDPGLGLRLIYFSYDVKMKEKGDIPEGYSVSREKKERFSLILESASTNQTSMYLCASSGAGTYYNEQFFGPGTRLTVL.

The chain has TRBV5-5 and TRBJ2-4; the match to TRBD2 covers 8 bases. The CDR3 is 15 amino acids. Germline V gene data show CDR1 as SGHKS and CDR2 as YYEKEE (reference sequence). V was clipped by 5 bases and J by 6 bases; unmatched bases: 10. The CDR3 loop is CASSYQAGGPNIQYF. The CDR3 DNA is TGTGCCAGCAGTTACCAGGCGGGGGGCCCAAACATTCAGTACTTC.

The chain employs TRBV19 and TRBJ2-3, with 8 bases fitting TRBD2. The CDR3 extends over 14 amino acids. Germline assignment: CDR1 LNHDA and CDR2 SQIVND (reference sequence). V lost 5 bases and J lost 3; bases outside the gene matches: 4. The CDR3 bases are TGTGCCAGTAGTGAGCGGGAGAGGACAGATACGCAGTATTTT. It codes for CASSERERTDTQYF.

V gene TRBV9 combines with J gene TRBJ1-1; no definite D call. From germline, CDR1 is SGDLS and CDR2 YYNGEE. Trimming cost V 0 bases and J 0 bases, with 6 bases left between them. The CDR3 totals 14 residues. CDR3 DNA: TGTGCCAGCAGCGTAGATCGAATGAACACTGAAGCTTTCTTT. Translated, it gives CASSVDRMNTEAFF.

The chain combines TRBV10-3 with TRBJ1-2; D might be TRBD1 (6 bases). V lost 6 bases to trimming and J lost 10 bases, with 21 bases between them. The CDR3 is made up of 14 amino acids. Germline V gene sequence: CDR1 ENHRY, CDR2 SYGVKD. The CDR3 nucleotides are TGTGCCATCAGGGCCCGAGGGGGGGTTCTGGACTACACCTTC. This gives the protein CAIRARGGVLDYTF.

The chain joins TRBV27 to TRBJ1-6, with no clear D. Trimming stripped 8 bases from V and 9 bases from J, with 11 bases between. Germline V lookup: CDR1 MNHEY, CDR2 SMNVEV (reference sequence). The CDR3 totals 12 residues. CDR3 DNA: TGTGCCAGCCGCCCGGGTGGTTCACCCCTCCACTTT. It encodes CASRPGGSPLHF.

This sequence joins TRBV24-1 and TRBJ1-3, with D perhaps matching TRBD1 (5 bases). Trimming pared 0 bases from V and 0 bases from J, leaving 20 bases between. This CDR3 is built from 20 residues. Germline-derived CDR1 and CDR2 are KGHDR and SFDVKD. The CDR3 is CATSDLLGVSDSVSGNTIYF. For the CDR3, the DNA is TGTGCCACCAGTGATTTGCTAGGGGTGTCTGACAGCGTCTCTGGAAACACCATATATTTT.

This chain connects TRBV24-1 to TRBJ2-5, with D hard to call. With 3 bases removed from V and 2 bases from J, the gap between germline ends came to 6 bases. This CDR3 has 13 amino acids. Germline CDR1 KGHDR, CDR2 SFDVKD. CDR3 DNA: TGTGCCACCAGTGATATCGATCAAGAGACCCAGTACTTC. Translating gives CATSDIDQETQYF.

The chain recombines TRBV7-9 with TRBJ2-3, with 11 bases lining up with TRBD2. Per the germline V gene, CDR1 is SEHNR and CDR2 is FQNEAQ (reference sequence). The CDR3 is made up of 16 amino acids. V was clipped by 5 bases and J by 4 bases; unmatched bases: 8. The DNA for the CDR3 is TGTGCCAGCAGCCGTCAACCTAGCGGGAGGCCAGATACGCAGTATTTT. The encoded protein is CASSRQPSGRPDTQYF.

This clone came up once. The chain joins TRBV7-2 to TRBJ2-7; D gene unclear. Trimming removed 1 base from V and 3 bases from J, with 10 bases in between. The germline CDR1 and CDR2 sequences are SGHTA and FQGNSA. The CDR3 runs 14 residues. CDR3 loop: CASSLGWQVYEQYF. CDR3 DNA: TGTGCCAGCAGCTTAGGGTGGCAGGTCTACGAGCAGTACTTC.

The chain joins TRBV6-5 to TRBJ2-5; a weak D match, TRBD2 (7 bases). The CDR3 loop spans 15 amino acids. The germline gives CDR1 MNHEY, CDR2 SVGAGI. V was cut by 4 bases and J by 1 base, with 13 bases left in between. CDR3 sequence reads: CASSSGGRTQETQYF. DNA for the CDR3: TGTGCCAGCAGTTCGGGGGGCAGAACCCAAGAGACCCAGTACTTC.

V usage is TRBV18 and J usage is TRBJ2-7; D might be TRBD2 (6 bases). CDR3 length equals 13 residues. Looked up from germline, CDR1 is KGHSH and CDR2 is LQKENI. V shed 6 bases and J shed 3 bases, with 12 bases lying between them. The CDR3 spells CASSSGLLYEQYF. For the CDR3, the DNA is TGTGCCAGCTCTTCGGGACTTCTCTACGAGCAGTACTTC.

The chain is built from TRBV2 and TRBJ2-2, with 7 nucleotides matching TRBD1. CDR3 size: 14 residues. V lost 5 bases and J lost 6; bases outside the gene matches: 6. Looked up from germline, CDR1 is SNHLY and CDR2 is FYNNEI. The CDR3 DNA reads as TGTGCCAGCAGTTCACTACAGGGGCCCGGGGAGCTGTTTTTT. Protein sequence: CASSSLQGPGELFF.

The chain recombines TRBV5-1 with TRBJ2-1; TRBD1 is a possible D gene (5 bases). Germline CDR1 reads SGHRS; CDR2 reads YFSETQ. Trimming removed 0 bases at V and 6 bases at J, with 7 bases between. This CDR3 comprises 13 residues. In DNA form, the CDR3 reads TGCGCCAGCAGCTTGGCCCAGGGCAATGAGCAGTTCTTC. It is translated as CASSLAQGNEQFF.

This sequence joins TRBV9 and TRBJ2-5, with D possibly TRBD1 on 6 matching bases. Deletions cut 0 bases from V and 4 bases from J, with 7 bases between. The CDR3 spans 13 residues. Germline values: CDR1 SGDLS, CDR2 YYNGEE. The CDR3 bases are TGTGCCAGCAGCGTAGCAGGGGCAGAGACCCAGTACTTC. Encoded protein: CASSVAGAETQYF.

The CDR3 bases are TGCGCCAGCAGCGGCTCTAGCGGGATGGGAGAGACCCAGTACTTC. Protein sequence: CASSGSSGMGETQYF. V usage is TRBV5-1 and J usage is TRBJ2-5; 9 nucleotides agree with TRBD2. V trimming: 4 bases; J trimming: 4 bases; junction bases outside the gene matches: 8. In germline, CDR1 is SGHRS, CDR2 YFSETQ. This CDR3 spans 15 amino acids.

This clone appeared once. This chain connects TRBV19 to TRBJ1-5, with a possible D match to TRBD1 (5 bases). The CDR3 contains 14 residues. Trimming removed 9 bases from V and 0 bases from J, with 12 bases in between. Germline V CDR1 and CDR2: LNHDA, SQIVND (reference sequence). The CDR3 sequence is CASSGTNSNQPQHF. CDR3 nucleotide sequence: TGTGCCAGCTCCGGGACTAATAGCAATCAGCCCCAGCATTTT.

This clone was detected only once. This sequence joins TRBV28 and TRBJ1-2, with D possibly TRBD1 on 5 matching bases. The CDR3 runs to 14 residues. In germline, CDR1 is MDHEN, CDR2 SYDVKM. Trimming shortened V by 3 bases and J by 3 bases, and 11 bases separated the two germline ends. The CDR3 region is CASSLTVPHYGYTF. The CDR3 bases are TGTGCCAGCAGTTTGACAGTTCCCCACTATGGCTACACCTTC.

CDR3 region: CASSQDSGVRQYF. For the CDR3, the DNA is TGTGCCAGCAGCCAAGATTCGGGGGTACGGCAGTACTTC. The chain uses TRBV3-1 (or the pseudogene TRBV3-2) and TRBJ2-7, with D possibly being TRBD2 (6 bases). In germline, CDR1 is LGHDT, CDR2 YNNKEL (reference sequence). V was clipped by 0 bases and J by 9 bases, with 12 bases between them. There are 13 residues in the CDR3.

This rearrangement joins TRBV6-4 to TRBJ2-7; a possible D gene is TRBD2 (6 bases). This CDR3 has 14 residues. The germline CDR1 and CDR2 sequences are MRHNA and SNTAGT. Trimming removed 3 bases at V and 0 bases at J, with 9 bases between. Here the CDR3 reads CASSDSGSSYEQYF. The CDR3, as DNA: TGTGCCAGCAGTGATTCCGGGAGCTCCTACGAGCAGTACTTC.

The chain links TRBV6-2 or TRBV6-3 to TRBJ2-5, with a weak D call TRBD2 (5 bases). V lost 5 bases and J 4 bases, leaving 20 bases between the germline ends. The CDR3 length is 16 residues. Germline CDR1 and CDR2: MNHEY and SVGEGT. Written as DNA, the CDR3 is TGTGCCAGCAGTAGTGAGGTCGATGGGAGAGGAGAGACCCAGTACTTC. Residues: CASSSEVDGRGETQYF.

The chain is built from TRBV28 and TRBJ2-2; 10 bases map to TRBD1. Germline V CDR1 and CDR2: MDHEN, SYDVKM. CDR3 length: 16 amino acids. Germline trimming cut 5 bases from V and 7 bases from J; bases unmatched to any gene: 10. The CDR3 DNA sequence: TGTGCCAGCAGTCAATTGACAGGGGGCGAGGGCGGGGAGCTGTTTTTT. This codes for CASSQLTGGEGGELFF.

The V call is TRBV27, the J call TRBJ2-5; TRBD2 matches 8 bases. The J segment lost 4 bases and the V segment lost 5 bases, leaving 9 bases of the junction unmatched. Germline CDR1 and CDR2: MNHEY and SMNVEV (reference sequence). This CDR3 is 15 amino acids long. The CDR3 DNA reads TGTGCCAGCAGTCCTGTACGGGGGGGGAGAGAGACCCAGTACTTC. Translated: CASSPVRGGRETQYF.

The J gene is TRBJ2-1, the V gene TRBV5-6; 8 nucleotides line up with TRBD2. Per the germline V gene, CDR1 is SGHDT and CDR2 is YYEEEE. This CDR3 is built from 15 residues. V lost 5 bases to trimming and J lost 5 bases; unmatched junction nucleotides: 9. CDR3 region: CASSYISGRDNEQFF. CDR3 DNA: TGTGCCAGCAGTTATATCAGCGGGAGAGACAATGAGCAGTTCTTC.

J is TRBJ2-1 and V is TRBV29-1; D gene ambiguous. Germline values: CDR1 SQVTM, CDR2 ANQGSEA. V lost 2 bases and J 1 base, leaving 3 bases between the germline ends. The CDR3 is made up of 12 amino acids. The chain's CDR3 is CSVERSYNEQFF. For the CDR3, the DNA is TGCAGCGTTGAACGGTCCTACAATGAGCAGTTCTTC.

The V call is TRBV5-4, the J call TRBJ1-2; the match to TRBD1 covers 8 bases. The CDR3 spans 14 residues. V was pared by 1 base and J by 3 bases, with 2 bases of the junction left unmatched. In germline, CDR1 is SGHNT, CDR2 YYREEE (reference sequence). CDR3 in DNA: TGTGCCAGCAGCTTGCAGGGGGCCTACTATGGCTACACCTTC. It is translated as CASSLQGAYYGYTF.